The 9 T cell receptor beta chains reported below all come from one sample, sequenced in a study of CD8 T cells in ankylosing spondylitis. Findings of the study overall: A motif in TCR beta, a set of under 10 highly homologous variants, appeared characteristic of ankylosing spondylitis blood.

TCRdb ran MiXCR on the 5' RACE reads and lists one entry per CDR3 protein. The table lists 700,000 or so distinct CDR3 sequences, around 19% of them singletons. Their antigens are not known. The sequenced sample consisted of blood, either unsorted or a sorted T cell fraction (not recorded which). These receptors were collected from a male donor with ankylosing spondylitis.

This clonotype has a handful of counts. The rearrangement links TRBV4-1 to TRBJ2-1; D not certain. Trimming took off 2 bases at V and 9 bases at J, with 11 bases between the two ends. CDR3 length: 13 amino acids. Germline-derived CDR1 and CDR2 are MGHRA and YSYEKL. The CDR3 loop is CASSQRQLSEQFF. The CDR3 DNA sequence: TGCGCCAGCAGCCAACGTCAGCTTAGTGAGCAGTTCTTC.

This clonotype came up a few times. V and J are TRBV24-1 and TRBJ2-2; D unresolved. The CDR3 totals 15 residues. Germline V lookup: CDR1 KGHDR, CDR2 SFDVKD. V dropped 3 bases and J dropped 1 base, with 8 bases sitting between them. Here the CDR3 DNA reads TGTGCCACCAGTGATCTGGGAAGGAACACCGGGGAGCTGTTTTTT. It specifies CATSDLGRNTGELFF.

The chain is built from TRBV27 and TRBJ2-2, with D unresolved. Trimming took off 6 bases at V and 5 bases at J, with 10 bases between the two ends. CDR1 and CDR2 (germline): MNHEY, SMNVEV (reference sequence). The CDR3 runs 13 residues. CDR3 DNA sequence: TGTGCCAGCAGCCGCCTCCCGACCGGGGAGCTGTTTTTT. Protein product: CASSRLPTGELFF.

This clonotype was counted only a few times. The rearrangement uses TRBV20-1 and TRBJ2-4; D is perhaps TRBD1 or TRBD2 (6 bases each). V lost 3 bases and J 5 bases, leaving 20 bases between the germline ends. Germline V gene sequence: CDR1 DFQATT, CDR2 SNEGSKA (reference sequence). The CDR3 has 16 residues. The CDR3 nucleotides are TGCAGTGCTAGGAGAGGTGTTGGGGGGCGCCAAAACATTCAGTACTTC. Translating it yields CSARRGVGGRQNIQYF.

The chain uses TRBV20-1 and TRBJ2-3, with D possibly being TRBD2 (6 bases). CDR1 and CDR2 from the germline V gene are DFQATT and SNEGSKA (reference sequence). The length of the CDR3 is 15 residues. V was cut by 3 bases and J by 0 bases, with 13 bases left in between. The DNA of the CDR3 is TGCAGTGCTAGGGCGCTAGCGCTTAGCACAGATACGCAGTATTTT. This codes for CSARALALSTDTQYF.

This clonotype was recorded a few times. The DNA for the CDR3 is TGTGCCAGCAGCTTGGAATCGACGGGGGAGCTGTTTTTT. Protein sequence: CASSLESTGELFF. This sequence joins TRBV5-6 and TRBJ2-2; D remains unclear. The germline CDR1 and CDR2 sequences are SGHDT and YYEEEE. The CDR3 length is 13 residues. Trimming took off 0 bases at V and 8 bases at J, with 8 bases between the two ends.

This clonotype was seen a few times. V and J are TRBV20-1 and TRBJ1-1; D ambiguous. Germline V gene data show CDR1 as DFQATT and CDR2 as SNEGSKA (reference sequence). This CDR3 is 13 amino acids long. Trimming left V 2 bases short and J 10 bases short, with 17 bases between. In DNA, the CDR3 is TGCAGTGCTAGAAGTGTGGCGGCTTCGTCAGCTTTCTTT. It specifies CSARSVAASSAFF.

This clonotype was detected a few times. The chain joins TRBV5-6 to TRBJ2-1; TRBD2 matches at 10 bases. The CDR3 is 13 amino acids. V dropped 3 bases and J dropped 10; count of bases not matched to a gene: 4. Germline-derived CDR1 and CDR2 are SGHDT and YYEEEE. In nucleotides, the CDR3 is TGTGCCAGCAGCTGGACTAGCGGAGGGGAGCAGTTCTTC. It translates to CASSWTSGGEQFF.

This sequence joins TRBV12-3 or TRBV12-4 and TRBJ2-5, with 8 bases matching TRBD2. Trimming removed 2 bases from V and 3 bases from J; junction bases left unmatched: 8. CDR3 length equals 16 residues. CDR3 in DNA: TGTGCCAGCAGTTTATCCCCTAGCGGGCACAAAGAGACCCAGTACTTC. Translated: CASSLSPSGHKETQYF.